The 30 T cell receptor beta chains below were found in one sample sequenced in a study of breast tumors, draining lymph nodes, adjacent tissues. TCRdb redid the calling of the multiplex PCR reads with MiXCR, one entry per CDR3 protein. The table records approximately 150,000 distinct CDR3 sequences, roughly 35% of them present only once. Samples came from axillary lymph nodes draining the breast cancer. The source material was axillary lymph node tissue. Receptors were obtained from a female donor with breast cancer. Some clones in this sample may be carry-over from other donors' samples.

This clonotype was seen repeatedly, ten times or more. The chain links TRBV2 to TRBJ1-6; D not certain. Germline-derived CDR1 and CDR2 are SNHLY and FYNNEI. This CDR3 contains 15 residues. The germline V and J ends were trimmed by 6 bases and 7 bases, with 16 bases remaining between them. The CDR3 is CASRALRVGNSPLHF. The CDR3 DNA follows: TGTGCCAGCAGGGCCCTGAGGGTGGGGAATTCACCCCTCCACTTT.

The V and J genes are TRBV15 and TRBJ2-7; a possible D gene is TRBD2 (6 bases). CDR3 length equals 21 residues. CDR1 LNHNV and CDR2 YYDKDF come from the germline V gene (reference sequence). Trimming left V 0 bases short and J 1 base short, with 28 bases between. The CDR3 spells CATSRDGERLRGFVPSYEQYF. The CDR3 coding sequence is TGTGCCACCAGCAGAGATGGGGAGAGGCTGCGGGGATTTGTTCCGTCCTACGAGCAGTACTTC. The variable domain in full, with the rest retrieved from reference TRBV15 and TRBJ2-7, is DAMVIQNPRYQVTQFGKPVTLSCSQTLNHNVMYWYQQKSSQAPKLLFHYYDKDFNNEADTPDNFQSRRPNTSFCFLDIRSPGLGDTAMYLCATSRDGERLRGFVPSYEQYFGPGTRLTVT.

This clonotype was seen at least ten times. The gene calls are TRBV7-9 and TRBJ2-3; D is unresolved. CDR3 length: 17 residues. Trimming took off 5 bases at V and 0 bases at J, with 18 bases between the two ends. The germline gives CDR1 SEHNR, CDR2 FQNEAQ (reference sequence). The CDR3 reads CASSPRPTPSSTDTQYF. CDR3 coding DNA: TGTGCCAGCAGCCCAAGGCCCACGCCATCTAGCACAGATACGCAGTATTTT.

The sample holds a few counts of this clonotype. V usage is TRBV5-1 and J usage is TRBJ1-1, with TRBD1 matching over 9 bases. In germline, CDR1 is SGHRS, CDR2 YFSETQ. The V gene end was trimmed by 3 bases and the J gene end by 2 bases; junction bases not matched to a gene: 8. The CDR3 has 16 amino acids. In DNA form, the CDR3 reads TGCGCCAGCAGCTCGGACAGGGGCGGAGTAAACACTGAAGCTTTCTTT. Protein sequence: CASSSDRGGVNTEAFF.

At least ten counts were recorded for this clonotype. The chain combines TRBV2 with TRBJ2-2; 10 bases are a match to TRBD1. Trimming removed 5 bases from V and 5 bases from J; junction bases left unmatched: 5. CDR3 size: 15 residues. Germline V lookup: CDR1 SNHLY, CDR2 FYNNEI. CDR3 sequence (DNA): TGTGCCAGCAGTACCGGGACAGGGGTTACCGGGGAGCTGTTTTTT. Amino acid sequence: CASSTGTGVTGELFF.

This clonotype was detected only a few times. Since a much larger clone is just one base distant, this may be a read error. This CDR3 fails to terminate in the conserved phenylalanine or tryptophan, so it likely reflects a read error. V is TRBV19 and J is TRBJ2-1; D is unclear. The germline V and J ends were trimmed by 5 bases and 1 base, with 15 bases remaining between them. Germline V gives CDR1 LNHDA, CDR2 SQIVND (reference sequence). The CDR3 is 16 amino acids. The CDR3 region is CASSLSRVESYNEQFS. The CDR3 DNA reads TGTGCCAGTAGTCTCTCACGGGTAGAGTCCTACAATGAGCAGTTCTCC.

This clonotype was counted ten times or more. J is TRBJ2-7 and V is TRBV4-1; the D gene is possibly TRBD2 (5 bases). CDR1 MGHRA and CDR2 YSYEKL come from the germline V gene. The germline V and J ends were trimmed by 3 bases and 3 bases, with 9 bases remaining between them. The CDR3 extends over 13 amino acids. CDR3 DNA sequence: TGCGCCAGCAGCCATGAAGGAGGCTACGAGCAGTACTTC. This gives the protein CASSHEGGYEQYF.

This clonotype was recorded at least ten times. The V call is TRBV2, the J call TRBJ2-3; D gene ambiguous. Trimming cost V 7 bases and J 2 bases, with 16 bases left between them. The CDR3 is made up of 15 amino acids. In germline, CDR1 is SNHLY, CDR2 FYNNEI. In DNA, the CDR3 is TGTGCCAGCAACAACCGCCGGGCAATCACAGATACGCAGTATTTT. It is translated as CASNNRRAITDTQYF.

This clonotype was found many times. The chain carries TRBV20-1 and TRBJ2-3, with unresolved D. The CDR3 is 11 residues long. Between the trimmed V and J ends, which lost 5 bases and 2 bases, there was a span of 5 bases. Germline V gene data show CDR1 as DFQATT and CDR2 as SNEGSKA (reference sequence). CDR3 nucleotides: TGCAGTGCTCCAGACACAGATACGCAGTATTTT. The encoded protein is CSAPDTDTQYF.

This clonotype was counted many times. Compared with germline, one end of the junction differs, possibly owing to a read error. V and J are TRBV7-7 and TRBJ2-3, with TRBD1 identical over 7 bases. Germline V CDR1 and CDR2: SSHAT, FNYEAQ (reference sequence). This CDR3 spans 15 amino acids. As DNA, the CDR3 is TGTGCTAGCAGCCCCAAGGGACAGAGCACAGATACGCAGTATTTT. Translation: CASSPKGQSTDTQYF.

This clonotype has ten or more counts. The gene calls are TRBV20-1 and TRBJ2-7, with D possibly TRBD2 on 5 matching bases. This CDR3 spans 13 amino acids. Per the germline V gene, CDR1 is DFQATT and CDR2 is SNEGSKA (reference sequence). Trimming cost V 3 bases and J 3 bases, with 12 bases left between them. The chain's CDR3 is CSASHTAGYEQYF. DNA of the CDR3: TGCAGTGCTAGTCACACGGCGGGCTACGAGCAGTACTTC.

The table lists this clonotype with many counts. The chain carries TRBV5-1 and TRBJ2-2; weak D call: TRBD1 (5 bases). Germline V gene lookup returns CDR1 SGHRS and CDR2 YFSETQ. The CDR3 loop spans 15 amino acids. Trimming cost V 0 bases and J 13 bases, with 19 bases left between them. The CDR3: CASSLEQAVTAGLFF. The CDR3 DNA is TGCGCCAGCAGCTTGGAACAGGCGGTCACCGCCGGGCTGTTTTTT. Complete variable domain (other parts from reference TRBV5-1 and TRBJ2-2): KAGVTQTPRYLIKTRGQQVTLSCSPISGHRSVSWYQQTPGQGLQFLFEYFSETQRNKGNFPGRFSGRQFSNSRSEMNVSTLELGDSALYLCASSLEQAVTAGLFFGEGSRLTVL.

This clonotype was counted at least ten times. The chain employs TRBV6-5 and TRBJ1-5; possibly TRBD1 for D (5 bases). The CDR3 covers 15 residues. From germline, CDR1 is MNHEY and CDR2 SVGAGI. Trimming pared 0 bases from V and 3 bases from J, leaving 9 bases between. The CDR3 reads CASSYSKGNNQPQHF. The CDR3 DNA sequence: TGTGCCAGCAGTTACTCGAAGGGGAACAATCAGCCCCAGCATTTT.

Regarding this clonotype: Sequence at one end of the junction differs from germline and may be a read error. The chain uses TRBV5-1 and TRBJ2-3; no firm D call. Germline V CDR1 and CDR2: SGHRS, YFSETQ. The CDR3 sequence is 11 residues long. The CDR3 nucleotides are TGCCCCAGCAGCCCCACAGATACGCAGTATTTT. It codes for CPSSPTDTQYF.

This chain uses TRBV4-1 with TRBJ1-1; no definite D call. The ends were cut back, 4 bases at V and 4 bases at J, with 7 bases in the middle. This CDR3 comprises 12 residues. Germline values: CDR1 MGHRA, CDR2 YSYEKL. The CDR3 here is CASSPSGTEAFF. The DNA for the CDR3 is TGCGCCAGCAGCCCCTCTGGCACTGAAGCTTTCTTT.

A note on this clonotype: Without the conserved terminal phenylalanine or tryptophan, this CDR3 likely stems from a read error. This chain connects TRBV19 to TRBJ1-6; weak D call: TRBD1 (6 bases). CDR3 length: 14 amino acids. V was shortened by 6 bases and J by 10 bases, with 16 bases between the two germline ends. Germline CDR1 and CDR2: LNHDA and SQIVND (reference sequence). DNA of the CDR3: TGTGCCAGTAGGCGGCAGGGGAGTAACTCACCCCTCCACCTT. Amino acids: CASRRQGSNSPLHL.

This clonotype occurred many times. The chain employs TRBV11-2 and TRBJ2-1, with TRBD2 matching 7 bases. V trimming: 1 base; J trimming: 4 bases; junction bases outside the gene matches: 7. The CDR3 has 16 residues. The germline V gene has CDR1 SGHAT and CDR2 FQNNGV. CDR3 DNA sequence: TGTGCCAGCAGCTTAGTGGCTAGCGGAAGATACAATGAGCAGTTCTTC. This translates into CASSLVASGRYNEQFF. Full variable domain (rest looked up from reference TRBV11-2 and TRBJ2-1): EAGVAQSPRYKIIEKRQSVAFWCNPISGHATLYWYQQILGQGPKLLIQFQNNGVVDDSQLPKDRFSAERLKGVDSTLKIQPAKLEDSAVYLCASSLVASGRYNEQFFGPGTRLTVL.

The rearrangement links TRBV20-1 to TRBJ1-5; possible D gene TRBD1, 5 bases. The CDR3 is 13 residues long. The V and J ends lost 3 bases and 6 bases respectively, with 12 bases between them. Germline lookup yields CDR1 DFQATT and CDR2 SNEGSKA (reference sequence). Here the CDR3 DNA reads TGCAGTGCTAGCGGGGGGGGAAGTCAGCCCCAGCATTTT. The encoded protein is CSASGGGSQPQHF.

As for this clonotype: A read error may account for a junction end that differs from germline. This chain links TRBV6-4 with TRBJ1-1; D remains ambiguous. CDR1 MRHNA and CDR2 SNTAGT come from the germline V gene. There are 16 residues in the CDR3. CDR3 nucleotide sequence: TGTACCAGCAGTGAAGTTCCCTTAGGTGCGAACACTGAAGCTTTCTTT. Translation: CTSSEVPLGANTEAFF.

This clonotype was counted ten times or more. The V call is TRBV5-1, the J call TRBJ2-3; D gene uncertain. Per the germline V gene, CDR1 is SGHRS and CDR2 is YFSETQ. This CDR3 region has 16 residues. Trimming took 0 bases from V and 0 from J, leaving 11 bases between them. The CDR3 DNA is TGCGCCAGCAGCTTGGAAGGCATAACTAGCACAGATACGCAGTATTTT. The encoded protein is CASSLEGITSTDTQYF.

In this sample, this clonotype turned up many times. V and J are TRBV19 and TRBJ2-2; perhaps D is TRBD1 or TRBD2 (6 bases each). The CDR3 loop spans 15 amino acids. Trimming stripped 11 bases from V and 3 bases from J, with 19 bases between. Germline-derived CDR1 and CDR2 are LNHDA and SQIVND (reference sequence). CDR3 amino acids: CARKRGAADTGELFF. Here the CDR3 DNA reads TGTGCCCGCAAGAGGGGGGCGGCGGACACCGGGGAGCTGTTTTTT.

This rearrangement joins TRBV25-1 to TRBJ2-7; either TRBD1 or TRBD2 may fit D (7 bases each). The CDR3 has 14 amino acids. Germline values: CDR1 MGHDK, CDR2 SYGVNS. V was clipped by 4 bases and J by 9 bases, with 19 bases between them. The CDR3: CASSAPGGGPRQYF. The CDR3 bases are TGTGCCAGCAGTGCCCCAGGGGGGGGCCCTCGGCAGTACTTC.

This clonotype occurred once. The junction departs from germline at one end; a sequencing error may be responsible. The genes are TRBV24-1 and TRBJ1-2; 8 positions match TRBD1. Germline V lookup: CDR1 KGHDR, CDR2 SFDVKD. The CDR3 length is 15 residues. The CDR3 nucleotides are TGTGCTACCAGTGATTTGTCCCAGGGGGCGGATGGCTACACCTTC. This gives the protein CATSDLSQGADGYTF.

In its sample, this clonotype was seen many times. The chain links TRBV20-1 to TRBJ1-5; D call uncertain. The V gene lost 0 bases and the J gene lost 0 bases, with 3 bases spanning the gap. The CDR3 loop spans 13 amino acids. Germline loops: CDR1 DFQATT, CDR2 SNEGSKA (reference sequence). The CDR3 is CSARDLSNQPQHF. The DNA for the CDR3 is TGCAGTGCTAGAGATCTTAGCAATCAGCCCCAGCATTTT.

This clonotype has a count of ten or more. The chain links TRBV7-9 to TRBJ1-5; 8 bases map to TRBD1. J was trimmed by 6 bases and V by 5 bases; bases with no gene match: 9. The V gene's germline CDR1 is SEHNR and CDR2 FQNEAQ (reference sequence). This CDR3 is built from 15 residues. The CDR3 here is CASSPGQGSFQPQHF. In nucleotides, the CDR3 is TGTGCCAGCAGCCCCGGACAGGGTTCTTTTCAGCCCCAGCATTTT.

Regarding this clonotype: A much larger clone sits a single nucleotide away, making a read error possible. The chain employs TRBV6-6 and TRBJ2-5; D is uncertain. This CDR3 has 14 amino acids. Germline loops: CDR1 MNHNY, CDR2 SVGAGI (reference sequence). The CDR3 sequence: CASSHSRLVETQYF. CDR3 sequence (DNA): TGTGCCAGCAGTCACTCACGGTTAGTGGAGACCCAGTACTTC.

This clonotype appeared many times. The chain joins TRBV4-1 to TRBJ2-3; tentatively, D is TRBD1 or TRBD2 (6 bases each). The V gene's germline CDR1 is MGHRA and CDR2 YSYEKL. This CDR3 is built from 12 residues. V was cut by 6 bases and J by 4 bases, with 8 bases left in between. The CDR3, as DNA: TGCGCCAGCAGGGGGGGCCCAGATACGCAGTATTTT. This encodes CASRGGPDTQYF.

The chain employs TRBV5-1 and TRBJ2-3, with D unclear. The CDR3 has 16 residues. Trimming left V 0 bases short and J 11 bases short, with 22 bases between. Germline V gene sequence: CDR1 SGHRS, CDR2 YFSETQ. The CDR3, as DNA: TGCGCCAGCAGCTTGGCCATGGAGAGCTCCTACAATGAGCAGTATTTT. It translates to CASSLAMESSYNEQYF.

This clonotype was seen at least ten times. V gene TRBV18 combines with J gene TRBJ2-5; D remains ambiguous. V was trimmed by 0 bases and J by 2 bases, leaving 7 bases between them. This CDR3 has 14 amino acids. CDR1 is KGHSH, CDR2 LQKENI, per germline. This CDR3 reads CASSPPRLQETQYF. Written as DNA, the CDR3 is TGTGCCAGCTCACCACCCCGACTGCAAGAGACCCAGTACTTC.

The rearrangement links TRBV7-9 to TRBJ1-6, with D uncertain. Trimming removed 0 bases at V and 1 base at J, with 7 bases between. The CDR3 is made up of 16 amino acids. Per the germline V gene, CDR1 is SEHNR and CDR2 is FQNEAQ (reference sequence). For the CDR3, the DNA is TGTGCCAGCAGCTTAGCAGGGTTGTCCTATAATTCACCCCTCCACTTT. Its protein product is CASSLAGLSYNSPLHF.